This T cell receptor beta chain appears in the sequencing data of a study of blood T cell repertoires in COVID-19. For the study at large: Spain, Italy and the United States supplied samples that represented acute and convalescent COVID-19. T cells, B-cell-depleted T cells, or PBMCs supplied cDNA or gDNA.

In the authors' workflow: Amplification of reference gene primers provided the estimated nucleated cell counts. The method was immunoSEQ multiplex PCR; TCRdb's version includes in-frame clones alone and lacks a portion of them. For V, J and clone size, that table is used; D and trimming come from the DNA. In the table there are tens of thousands of clones, approximately 78% of which are singletons. V lost 5 bases, J lost 2 bases, and 4 bases stayed unmatched. This CDR3 has 15 residues. Germline loops: CDR1 SGHTA, CDR2 FQGTGA. This chain uses TRBV7-3 with TRBJ2-3; 10 bases map to TRBD2. Sequenced material: peripheral blood. This receptor was taken from a human donor with acute or convalescent COVID-19. The donor label of this sample is uncertain. The CDR3 sequence: CASSRTSGYTDTQYF. As DNA, the CDR3 is TGTGCCAGCAGCCGGACTAGCGGATACACAGATACGCAGTATTTT.